This T cell receptor beta chain was profiled in a study of OX40 agonist ivuxolimab in advanced cancers. Regarding the complete study: Ivuxolimab was an agonistic, fully human IgG2 monoclonal antibody directed against OX40 (CD134), a costimulatory receptor. Intravenous ivuxolimab was administered to patients every 2 weeks at six dose levels: 0.01, 0.1, 0.3, 1.5, 3 and 10 mg/kg. Of the approximately 50 patients in dose escalation, about 20 had hepatocellular carcinoma, around 15 had melanoma, 9 had renal cell carcinoma and 9 had head and neck cancer. A male proportion of approximately 83% and a mean age of approximately 55 years, ranging from roughly 23 to 80, were recorded for the dose-escalation cohort. Prior anti-PD-1, anti-PD-L1 or anti-CTLA-4 therapy was permitted, and checkpoint inhibitors had been received by roughly two fifths of dose-escalation patients. Three dose-escalation patients achieved partial responses, one with hepatocellular carcinoma and two with cutaneous melanoma. The purpose of peripheral TCRbeta sequencing was to test whether ivuxolimab changed TCR sequence diversity and led to clonal T-cell expansion. The paper describes the monotherapy dose-escalation part (N = 52 patients) of the phase I trial of ivuxolimab. The full study reports these points: At doses of 0.1 to 3.0 mg/kg, clonal expansion of both CD4+ and CD8+ T cells in blood was seen between baseline and week 6. On average, CD8+ T cells showed more expanded clones than CD4+ T cells after ivuxolimab. Low levels of normalized T-cell clonal expansion were also seen in some patients who did not respond. In partial responders in the 0.1-3.0 mg/kg groups, normalized peripheral clonal expansion was found to be among the lowest, especially among CD8+ T cells. The antigen specificity of the peripheral T cells that underwent clonal expansion was not determined.

Genomic DNA was isolated from the sorted cells so that the TCRbeta CDR3 region could be sequenced. The immunoSEQ Assay was used to sequence the TCRbeta CDR3 regions. The source is immuneACCESS, and TCRdb retained only in-frame sequences with V and J called. Part of the clones is not carried over; for the studies checked, unresolved V genes explain less than half of this, and the remainder is unexplained. Present in this sample are 65,000 to 85,000 clones, around four fifths of which were seen just once. Around 2% of the sample is in the top ten clones. At the junction V is shortened by 5 bases and J by 1 base; bases outside the gene matches: 13. From its cysteine to its phenylalanine, the CDR3 spans 20 amino acids. Of the read, only the CDR3 DNA is kept; its 60 bases are in frame from base 1. Taken from the germline V gene (reference sequence), the CDR1 and CDR2 loops are WNHNN and SYGVQD. Regarding this clone: The target of this receptor is not known. Base qualities are not at hand, and no much larger clone is one base apart.

Patients with a history of autoimmune disease or receiving systemic immunosuppression were excluded from the trial. Peripheral blood for TCR sequencing was collected from all dose cohorts at baseline, on cycle 4 day 1, and on cycle 7 day 1. Samples came from an open-label, multicenter, first-in-human phase I dose-escalation trial of ivuxolimab. The trial enrolled adults with locally advanced or metastatic head and neck squamous cell, hepatocellular, melanoma or renal cell carcinoma. Before TCR sequencing, CD4+ T cells and CD8+ T cells from peripheral blood were sorted into separate populations. The rearranged chain carries TRBV10-1 and TRBJ2-3; 15 central nucleotides agree with TRBD2. This TCR was recovered from an adult with an advanced solid tumor such as melanoma, head and neck, liver or kidney cancer. Specimen: CD4+ or CD8+ T cells sorted from blood, collected in a trial of the OX40 agonist ivuxolimab. The CDR3 protein is CASSRGTSGGPGSRTDTQYF. The DNA reads TGCGCCAGCAGTCGTGGGACTAGCGGGGGGCCTGGTTCCCGCACAGATACGCAGTATTTT.